Shown below are 32 T cell receptor beta chains from a single sample sequenced in a study of regulatory T cells in long-lasting Graves disease. As to time point: newly diagnosed GD, antithyroid drugs for less than 3 months. PBMCs were the source of the RNA used for TCR sequencing. CDR3 regions were amplified by Arm-PCR using iRepertoire HTBI primers to build TCR beta libraries. TCRdb re-derived calls from the multiplex PCR reads in MiXCR, one entry per CDR3 protein. The data contain about half a million distinct CDR3 sequences, more than 10% of them singletons. The data were also submitted as part of a second study, on T cells in Graves' hyperthyroidism and ophthalmopathy.

This sample comprised peripheral blood mononuclear cells (PBMCs), obtained at new diagnosis, from a patient treated with antithyroid drugs. The receptors shown here come from a woman in her thirties with Graves disease.

V is TRBV12-3 or TRBV12-4 and J is TRBJ2-1; D is perhaps TRBD2 (5 bases). The CDR3 has 16 amino acids. V was clipped by 4 bases and J by 0 bases, with 13 bases between them. In nucleotides, the CDR3 is TGTGCCAGCAGTTCCGAGGACTTAAGCTCCTACAATGAGCAGTTCTTC. The encoded protein is CASSSEDLSSYNEQFF.

Only one count was recorded for this clonotype. The chain couples TRBV12-3 or TRBV12-4 to TRBJ1-2; TRBD1 matches at 9 bases. This CDR3 is built from 16 residues. V lost 6 bases and J lost 0; bases outside the gene matches: 8. The CDR3 sequence is CASRRGQGSSNYGYTF. The CDR3 DNA sequence: TGTGCCAGCAGAAGGGGACAGGGCTCCTCTAACTATGGCTACACCTTC.

The chain employs TRBV3-1 and TRBJ1-2; TRBD1 is a possible D gene (6 bases). Germline V gives CDR1 LGHDT, CDR2 YNNKEL (reference sequence). V was cut by 5 bases and J by 4 bases, with 11 bases left in between. The CDR3 consists of 13 residues. The DNA for the CDR3 is TGTGCCAGCAGCGTGGGACAACTCTATGGCTACACCTTC. This sequence encodes CASSVGQLYGYTF.

The V call is TRBV6-5, the J call TRBJ2-5; tentative D call: TRBD2 (6 bases). The V end lost 4 bases, the J end lost 4 bases, and 16 bases lay between the germline ends. Per the germline V gene, CDR1 is MNHEY and CDR2 is SVGAGI. The CDR3 is 15 amino acids. CDR3 bases: TGTGCCAGCAGTTCGGAGGGGAGCCTAGTAGAGACCCAGTACTTC. Translated: CASSSEGSLVETQYF.

This clonotype was observed at least ten times. The chain links TRBV2 to TRBJ1-1; D is possibly TRBD1 (5 bases). V lost 6 bases to trimming and J lost 6 bases, with 11 bases between them. This CDR3 is 12 amino acids long. Germline values: CDR1 SNHLY, CDR2 FYNNEI. The CDR3 loop is CASSEDTPEAFF. CDR3 nucleotides: TGTGCCAGCAGCGAGGACACTCCTGAAGCTTTCTTT.

This clonotype was seen repeatedly, ten times or more. This chain links TRBV11-2 with TRBJ1-1; D perhaps matches TRBD1 (6 bases). Germline V gene sequence: CDR1 SGHAT, CDR2 FQNNGV. V was shortened by 0 bases and J by 6 bases, with 20 bases between the two germline ends. There are 17 residues in the CDR3. The CDR3 loop is CASSLDRWDPGDAEAFF. The CDR3 nucleotides read TGTGCCAGCAGCTTAGATAGGTGGGACCCAGGGGACGCTGAAGCTTTCTTT.

This chain connects TRBV2 to TRBJ2-7, with 9 nucleotides matching TRBD1. Unmatched junction bases numbered 5, after V lost 7 bases and J lost 4 bases. The germline gives CDR1 SNHLY, CDR2 FYNNEI. This CDR3 spans 13 amino acids. The CDR3 coding sequence is TGTGCCAGCAAGAACAGGGGGCTATACGAGCAGTACTTC. It is translated as CASKNRGLYEQYF.

This chain connects TRBV30 to TRBJ1-5; 11 positions match TRBD1. Germline V gene sequence: CDR1 GTSNPN, CDR2 SVGIG (reference sequence). This CDR3 region has 15 residues. The junction had 5 bases not matched to a gene; V was cut back by 2 bases and J by 5 bases. The DNA for the CDR3 is TGTGCCTGGAGTTTCCGGGACAGGGGGTATCAGCCCCAGCATTTT. Translation gives CAWSFRDRGYQPQHF.

The table lists this clonotype with many counts. CDR3 region: CASSLLGYIQYF. Written as DNA, the CDR3 is TGTGCCAGCAGTTTACTGGGGTACATTCAGTACTTC. The chain recombines TRBV28 with TRBJ2-4; D ambiguous. Trimming shortened V by 2 bases and J by 8 bases, and 7 bases separated the two germline ends. The CDR3 covers 12 residues. Looked up from germline, CDR1 is MDHEN and CDR2 is SYDVKM.

The sample holds many counts of this clonotype. The chain links TRBV2 to TRBJ2-3; D remains ambiguous. The CDR3 totals 16 residues. V was cut by 1 base and J by 2 bases, with 13 bases left in between. Germline values: CDR1 SNHLY, CDR2 FYNNEI. CDR3 in amino acids: CASSEGSSRITDTQYF. CDR3 in DNA: TGTGCCAGCAGTGAAGGGTCTTCGCGGATCACAGATACGCAGTATTTT.

This rearrangement joins TRBV7-9 to TRBJ2-3; D possibly uses TRBD1 or TRBD2 (5 bases each). Germline V gives CDR1 SEHNR, CDR2 FQNEAQ (reference sequence). Trimming took off 4 bases at V and 1 base at J, with 12 bases between the two ends. The CDR3 runs 15 residues. The CDR3 bases are TGTGCCAGCAGCTCGGGACCGAGGGGCACAGATACGCAGTATTTT. Encoded protein: CASSSGPRGTDTQYF.

This chain uses TRBV14 with TRBJ2-1; 13 bases match TRBD2. The junction had 9 bases not matched to a gene; V was cut back by 4 bases and J by 0 bases. The CDR3 extends over 19 amino acids. Germline values: CDR1 SGHDN, CDR2 FVKESK. CDR3 in DNA: TGTGCCAGCAGCCCCACGCGGGGACTAGCGGGGAGCTCCTACAATGAGCAGTTCTTC. This gives the protein CASSPTRGLAGSSYNEQFF.

This clonotype was recorded at least ten times. This chain joins TRBV12-3 or TRBV12-4 and TRBJ2-1; the D gene could be TRBD1 or TRBD2 (5 bases each). Trimming left V 4 bases short and J 6 bases short, with 16 bases between. The CDR3 sequence is 15 residues long. The CDR3 reads CASSSTGTFGNEQFF. The CDR3 DNA sequence: TGTGCCAGCAGTTCAACCGGGACCTTTGGCAATGAGCAGTTCTTC.

J is TRBJ1-2 and V is TRBV28, with D tentatively TRBD1 (6 bases). The CDR3 length is 15 residues. Per the germline V gene, CDR1 is MDHEN and CDR2 is SYDVKM. The ends were cut back, 6 bases at V and 3 bases at J, with 17 bases in the middle. The CDR3 sequence: CASRTRAEGDYGYTF. Written as DNA, the CDR3 is TGTGCCAGCAGAACCCGGGCCGAGGGGGACTATGGCTACACCTTC.

There are many counts of this clonotype. The J gene is TRBJ2-5, the V gene TRBV3-1; possible D gene TRBD2, 6 bases. The ends were cut back, 4 bases at V and 0 bases at J, with 12 bases in the middle. This CDR3 contains 15 residues. The V gene's germline CDR1 is LGHDT and CDR2 YNNKEL (reference sequence). CDR3 in amino acids: CASSPLAAYQETQYF. CDR3 sequence (DNA): TGTGCCAGCAGCCCATTAGCGGCGTACCAAGAGACCCAGTACTTC.

This chain links TRBV18 with TRBJ2-1, with 10 bases that match TRBD2. Germline V gene data show CDR1 as KGHSH and CDR2 as LQKENI. This CDR3 is built from 17 residues. The junction had 8 bases not matched to a gene; V was cut back by 3 bases and J by 3 bases. The CDR3 DNA sequence: TGTGCCAGCTCACCTTCGGCTAGCGGGAGTCACTACAATGAGCAGTTCTTC. This codes for CASSPSASGSHYNEQFF.

About this clonotype itself: A clone one base away is much larger, so this may be a read error. The conserved phenylalanine or tryptophan is not found at the CDR3 terminus, so this likely reflects a read error. V and J are TRBV5-1 and TRBJ2-1, with 7 nucleotides matching TRBD1. V shed 5 bases, J shed 3 bases, and the junction held 8 bases outside the gene matches. Germline lookup yields CDR1 SGHRS and CDR2 YFSETQ. The CDR3 length is 15 residues. CDR3 coding DNA: TGCGCCAGCAGTTATGGCAGGGGGTACTACAATGAGCAGTTCTTA. The encoded protein is CASSYGRGYYNEQFL.

This clonotype appeared many times. This chain links TRBV2 with TRBJ2-7; the match to TRBD2 covers 7 bases. V gave up 11 bases and J gave up 2 bases; unmatched junction bases: 12. The CDR3 has 14 amino acids. Germline CDR1 reads SNHLY; CDR2 reads FYNNEI. The CDR3 spells CAYQREGATYEQYF. The CDR3 bases are TGTGCCTATCAGCGGGAAGGGGCCACCTACGAGCAGTACTTC.

Concerning this clonotype: Possible read error: a much larger clone is one base away. The missing conserved phenylalanine or tryptophan at the end of this CDR3 makes a read error likely. CDR3 residues: CASRLSGQYGYTL. The CDR3 DNA sequence: TGTGCCAGCAGACTGTCGGGGCAGTATGGCTACACCCTC. V gene TRBV6-2 or TRBV6-3 combines with J gene TRBJ1-2; tentative D call: TRBD1 (5 bases). CDR3 size: 13 residues. The V gene's germline CDR1 is MNHEY and CDR2 SVGEGT. V lost 6 bases and J 5 bases, leaving 13 bases between the germline ends.

The CDR3 DNA reads as TGTGCCAGCAGGCAAGATCGGCCACAGCAAGAGACCCAGTACTTC. Its protein is CASRQDRPQQETQYF. The V and J genes are TRBV11-2 and TRBJ2-5; D unclear. V gave up 6 bases and J gave up 2 bases, with 16 bases separating them. This CDR3 has 15 amino acids. Germline V CDR1 and CDR2: SGHAT, FQNNGV.

This clonotype was counted at least ten times. The chain recombines TRBV7-9 with TRBJ2-3; D may match TRBD1 or TRBD2 (5 bases each). This CDR3 contains 14 residues. Trimming removed 5 bases at V and 2 bases at J, with 11 bases between. CDR1 SEHNR and CDR2 FQNEAQ come from the germline V gene (reference sequence). CDR3: CASSDSGYTDTQYF. The DNA of the CDR3 is TGTGCCAGCAGCGACAGCGGATACACAGATACGCAGTATTTT.

At least ten counts were recorded for this clonotype. The chain links TRBV6-5 to TRBJ2-1; D call uncertain. V gave up 0 bases and J gave up 10 bases, with 10 bases separating them. Germline V lookup: CDR1 MNHEY, CDR2 SVGAGI. The CDR3 spans 13 residues. The CDR3 sequence is CASSYSAVREQFF. DNA of the CDR3: TGTGCCAGCAGTTACTCGGCAGTTCGGGAGCAGTTCTTC.

Many counts were recorded for this clonotype. The chain combines TRBV7-3 with TRBJ2-2; TRBD1 matches 9 bases. V lost 1 base, J lost 4 bases, and 4 bases stayed unmatched. This CDR3 has 16 residues. Germline V gene data show CDR1 as SGHTA and CDR2 as FQGTGA. DNA of the CDR3: TGTGCCAGCAGCTTAATGGGACAGGGAGGCACCGGGGAGCTGTTTTTT. Translated: CASSLMGQGGTGELFF.

This clonotype came up many times. The chain employs TRBV15 and TRBJ2-1; 10 positions match TRBD2. Germline loops: CDR1 LNHNV, CDR2 YYDKDF (reference sequence). The CDR3 is 14 residues long. V shed 4 bases, J shed 6 bases, and the junction held 3 bases outside the gene matches. The CDR3 here is CATSKLAGFNEQFF. Written as DNA, the CDR3 is TGTGCCACCAGCAAACTAGCGGGATTCAATGAGCAGTTCTTC.

This clonotype appeared a few times. A much bigger clone sits one base away, suggesting this may be a read error. The V and J genes are TRBV29-1 and TRBJ1-1; no definite D call. V shed 6 bases and J shed 5 bases, with 16 bases lying between them. The CDR3 has 13 amino acids. CDR1 and CDR2 from the germline V gene are SQVTM and ANQGSEA. The CDR3 spells CSVILDHETEAFF. The CDR3 coding sequence is TGCAGCGTCATACTTGACCACGAGACTGAAGCTTTCTTT.

There are a few counts of this clonotype. The chain is built from TRBV24-1 and TRBJ2-1, with 10 positions matching TRBD1. CDR1 is KGHDR, CDR2 SFDVKD, per germline. The J segment lost 0 bases and the V segment lost 5 bases, leaving 6 bases of the junction unmatched. This CDR3 has 17 amino acids. This chain's CDR3 is CATSALGQGVSYNEQFF. The CDR3 bases are TGTGCCACCAGTGCACTAGGACAGGGGGTCTCCTACAATGAGCAGTTCTTC.

There are a few counts of this clonotype. The CDR3 region has the DNA TGTGCCAGCAGCCAAGACAGGGGTAGGGGCTACGAGCAGTACTTC. As protein: CASSQDRGRGYEQYF. The V and J genes are TRBV6-1 and TRBJ2-7; 8 positions agree with TRBD1. V lost 6 bases, J lost 3 bases, and 10 bases stayed unmatched. This CDR3 is 15 amino acids long. From germline, CDR1 is MNHNS and CDR2 SASEGT.

This clonotype appeared a few times. The chain links TRBV7-2 to TRBJ2-2; 7 nucleotides align to TRBD2. Germline values: CDR1 SGHTA, CDR2 FQGNSA. The junction had 18 bases not matched to a gene; V was cut back by 10 bases and J by 1 base. This CDR3 contains 18 residues. In nucleotides, the CDR3 is TGTGCCACAACCCCCCCGGGGGGAGGGCCACGGAACACCGGGGAGCTGTTTTTT. This encodes CATTPPGGGPRNTGELFF.

This chain joins TRBV7-9 and TRBJ1-2; 8 bases fit TRBD1. The length of the CDR3 is 15 residues. The junction had 8 bases not matched to a gene; V was cut back by 3 bases and J by 5 bases. Germline V gives CDR1 SEHNR, CDR2 FQNEAQ (reference sequence). The CDR3: CASSFGTGSDYGYTF. The CDR3 DNA follows: TGTGCCAGCAGCTTCGGGACAGGTTCTGATTATGGCTACACCTTC.

This clonotype was counted ten times or more. The CDR3 DNA follows: TGTGCCAGCAGTTCTCAGAGGGGGAAAGCTTTCTTT. This encodes CASSSQRGKAFF. The V call is TRBV28, the J call TRBJ1-1; D may be TRBD1 (6 bases). The V gene lost 4 bases and the J gene lost 9 bases, with 12 bases spanning the gap. There are 12 residues in the CDR3. Germline CDR1 reads MDHEN; CDR2 reads SYDVKM. Full variable domain (missing parts from reference TRBV28 and TRBJ1-1): DVKVTQSSRYLVKRTGEKVFLECVQDMDHENMFWYRQDPGLGLRLIYFSYDVKMKEKGDIPEGYSVSREKKERFSLILESASTNQTSMYLCASSSQRGKAFFGQGTRLTVV.

Regarding this clonotype: With a much larger clone just one base away, this may be a read error. It is likely a read error, because the conserved phenylalanine at the end of the CDR3 is missing. This chain joins TRBV30 and TRBJ2-1, with 7 nucleotides matching TRBD2. The CDR3 is made up of 14 amino acids. CDR1 is GTSNPN and CDR2 is SVGIG in the germline V gene (reference sequence). The trim removed 4 bases at V and 12 bases at J, leaving 15 bases unmatched. DNA of the CDR3: TGTGCCTGGACTAGCGGACGTTCTCGAGGTAGGCAGTTCTCC. The encoded protein is CAWTSGRSRGRQFS.

There are many counts of this clonotype. This rearrangement joins TRBV28 to TRBJ2-7, with 12 bases matching TRBD1. The V gene's germline CDR1 is MDHEN and CDR2 SYDVKM. This CDR3 has 15 residues. The ends lost 5 bases at V and 6 bases at J; junction bases unmatched: 8. The chain's CDR3 is CASSPPGTGGLEQYF. The DNA for the CDR3 is TGTGCCAGCAGTCCACCTGGGACAGGGGGCCTCGAGCAGTACTTC.